This TCR beta chain was profiled in a study of blood T cell repertoires in COVID-19. The CDR3 runs 14 residues. The germline V gene has CDR1 MNHEY and CDR2 SVGAGI. V dropped 0 bases and J dropped 1 base, with 6 bases sitting between them. Here immunoSEQ multiplex PCR was the method, and the copy in TCRdb shows in-frame clones only, minus some. This sample carries a few hundred thousand clones, over 75% of them seen once, and the ten largest clones take approximately 4%. The sample was peripheral blood. The genes are TRBV6-5 and TRBJ1-1, with a weak D call TRBD1 (5 bases). The receptor was isolated from a woman aged 45-60 years with active or convalescent COVID-19. The CDR3 reads CASSYSTANTEAFF. DNA of the CDR3: TGTGCCAGCAGTTACTCGACAGCGAACACTGAAGCTTTCTTT.